The clone carrying this TCR beta chain showed up just once. Measured with immunoSEQ multiplex PCR; TCRdb has only the in-frame clones, and not every one. The sample contains roughly 85,000 clones, 90% to 95% of which appear only once. These data originate in a study of technical replicates of blood from a few donors. Germline trimming cut 0 bases from V and 0 bases from J; bases unmatched to any gene: 12. The CDR3 has 19 residues. From germline, CDR1 is LGHNA and CDR2 YNFKEQ. The rearrangement joins TRBV4-2 to TRBJ1-2; 8 nucleotides agree with TRBD1. Input material: T cells isolated from PBMCs. The sequence derives from a human donor in good health. CDR3 residues: CASSQDTGTGESANYGYTF. The CDR3 region has the DNA TGTGCCAGCAGCCAAGATACCGGGACAGGTGAATCAGCTAACTATGGCTACACCTTC.